This entry is about one T cell receptor (beta chain). The record originates from a study of blood T cell repertoires in COVID-19. Study-level information: From the United States, Italy and Spain came samples of acute and convalescent COVID-19. PBMCs, B-cell-depleted T cells, or T cells provided the cDNA or gDNA that made up the material.

The method was immunoSEQ multiplex PCR; TCRdb's version includes in-frame clones alone and lacks a portion of them. Among about 200,000 clones listed, approximately 83% were seen once. Sequenced material: peripheral blood. The source of this sequence is a man in his sixties with acute or convalescent COVID-19.

The CDR3 bases are TGTGCCAGCAGTGAAGTCACGGGAGGGAAAACAGATACGCAGTATTTT. This translates into CASSEVTGGKTDTQYF. The chain combines TRBV6-1 with TRBJ2-3; 8 nucleotides match TRBD2. The CDR3 has 16 amino acids. The V and J ends lost 1 base and 3 bases, in that order; junction bases with no gene match: 6. The germline gives CDR1 MNHNS, CDR2 SASEGT.